This TCR beta chain comes out of a study of OX40 agonist ivuxolimab in advanced cancers. Findings and caveats of the study: Circulating CD4+ and CD8+ T cells showed clonal expansion by week 6 at 0.1 to 3.0 mg/kg. In CD8+ T cells, expanded clones were on average more numerous than in CD4+.

The data were produced by immunoSEQ multiplex PCR, yet TCRdb's version contains in-frame clones alone and is incomplete. The sample carries 60,000 to 70,000 clones, about 91% recorded once. Patients with a history of autoimmune disease or on systemic immunosuppression were excluded. The CDR3 length is 14 residues. Germline CDR1 and CDR2: SGDLS and YYNGEE. V lost 0 bases and J lost 4, with 7 bases in between. A word on this clone: The antigen is undetermined.

The chain links TRBV9 to TRBJ1-4; D unclear. Sequenced material: CD4+ or CD8+ T cells sorted from blood, taken in a trial of the OX40 agonist ivuxolimab. The clonotype comes from an adult with an advanced solid tumor such as melanoma, head and neck, liver or kidney cancer. The CDR3, as DNA: TGTGCCAGCAGCGTAGGTGGGCTTAATGAAAAACTGTTTTTT. Amino acid sequence: CASSVGGLNEKLFF.